The clone carrying this TCR beta chain has only one observation. The CDR3 has 13 residues. V shed 4 bases and J 3 bases; nucleotides not matched to a gene: 1. Germline-derived CDR1 and CDR2 are SGHRS and YFSETQ. The data derive from a study of blood T cell repertoires in COVID-19. Overall study context: PBMCs, B-cell-depleted T cells, or T cells provided the cDNA or gDNA that made up the material.

The method was immunoSEQ multiplex PCR; TCRdb's version includes in-frame clones alone and lacks a portion of them. The table lists about 220,000 clones, 65% to 90% of them singletons. The source is a woman in her 70s with COVID-19, enrolled during active disease. V and J are TRBV5-1 and TRBJ2-7; 10 nucleotides agree with TRBD1. Sequencing used peripheral blood. In DNA, the CDR3 is TGCGCCAGCAGCGGGGACAGGGGCTACGAGCAGTACTTC. Amino acid sequence: CASSGDRGYEQYF.